What follows are 31 T cell receptor beta chains derived from one specimen sequenced in a study of beta chain features in type 1 diabetes. Reverse transcribing all isolated RNA meant expressed TCRB transcripts were sequenced. Sequencing used immunoSEQ multiplex PCR; TCRdb keeps in-frame clones, though not all of them. The sample holds 600,000 to 650,000 clones; less than 20% are singletons and the top ten take under 0.095%. The sequencing sample was made of naive CD4+ T cells from blood. The receptors come from a man aged 18-30 years in good health.

This clone was found a few times. The chain carries TRBV5-6 and TRBJ2-6; 8 nucleotides agree with TRBD1. The CDR3 contains 18 residues. V lost 1 base to trimming and J lost 0 bases; unmatched junction nucleotides: 6. The V gene's germline CDR1 is SGHDT and CDR2 YYEEEE. The CDR3 here is CASSLLDRVNSGANVLTF. The CDR3 DNA follows: TGTGCCAGCAGCTTGTTGGACAGGGTCAACTCTGGGGCCAACGTCCTGACTTTC.

This clone has only a few counts. The chain recombines TRBV7-2 with TRBJ1-6; unclear D gene. Germline V gives CDR1 SGHTA, CDR2 FQGNSA. The CDR3 sequence is 16 residues long. The V end was cut by 4 bases, the J end by 0 bases, with 10 bases between. The CDR3 reads CASSSTLSSYNSPLHF. In DNA form, the CDR3 reads TGTGCCAGCAGCTCGACCCTGAGCTCCTATAATTCACCCCTCCACTTT. The whole variable domain, filled in from reference TRBV7-2 and TRBJ1-6, reads GAGVSQSPSNKVTEKGKDVELRCDPISGHTALYWYRQSLGQGLEFLIYFQGNSAPDKSGLPSDRFSAERTGGSVSTLTIQRTQQEDSAVYLCASSSTLSSYNSPLHFGNGTRLTVT.

V gene TRBV18 combines with J gene TRBJ2-7; 7 nucleotides match TRBD1. The CDR3 has 17 amino acids. V shed 1 base, J shed 0 bases, and the junction held 9 bases outside the gene matches. The germline CDR1 and CDR2 sequences are KGHSH and LQKENI. The CDR3 loop is CASSPQQVGTASYEQYF. The CDR3 DNA is TGTGCCAGCTCACCACAGCAGGTCGGGACAGCCTCCTACGAGCAGTACTTC.

The chain has TRBV25-1 and TRBJ1-4; TRBD1 matches 7 bases. V lost 2 bases to trimming and J lost 7 bases; unmatched junction nucleotides: 7. Germline V gene lookup returns CDR1 MGHDK and CDR2 SYGVNS. The CDR3 runs to 15 residues. The CDR3 protein is CASSEGGTVFEKLFF. The CDR3 nucleotides read TGTGCCAGCAGTGAAGGGGGGACAGTATTTGAAAAACTGTTTTTT.

The chain recombines TRBV6-5 with TRBJ2-7; D perhaps matches TRBD1 (6 bases). Germline CDR1 reads MNHEY; CDR2 reads SVGAGI. The CDR3 is 15 amino acids. V lost 0 bases and J lost 2, with 11 bases in between. The CDR3 loop is CASSYSSTGTYEQYF. Written as DNA, the CDR3 is TGTGCCAGCAGTTACTCGAGTACAGGGACCTACGAGCAGTACTTC.

This clone has a handful of counts. The chain joins TRBV28 to TRBJ2-7; a possible D gene is TRBD2 (7 bases). V was pared by 4 bases and J by 3 bases, with 10 bases between. The V gene's germline CDR1 is MDHEN and CDR2 SYDVKM. The CDR3 is 13 amino acids. CDR3 DNA: TGTGCCAGCAGTTGCGGGGGCTGCTACGAGCAGTACTTC. Amino acid sequence: CASSCGGCYEQYF.

The chain uses TRBV7-2 and TRBJ2-2, with TRBD1 identical over 7 bases. The germline gives CDR1 SGHTA, CDR2 FQGNSA. The J segment lost 4 bases and the V segment lost 5 bases, leaving 7 bases of the junction unmatched. The CDR3 runs 15 residues. In nucleotides, the CDR3 is TGTGCCAGCAGCCAAAGGACAGGCGGCACCGGGGAGCTGTTTTTT. Its protein is CASSQRTGGTGELFF.

This clone was observed a few times. V gene TRBV7-3 combines with J gene TRBJ2-3; 7 bases align to TRBD2. V was clipped by 3 bases and J by 3 bases; unmatched bases: 9. This CDR3 spans 16 amino acids. The germline V gene has CDR1 SGHTA and CDR2 FQGTGA. CDR3 residues: CASSFSGGRSTDTQYF. The CDR3 coding sequence is TGTGCCAGCAGCTTTTCCGGCGGGAGAAGTACAGATACGCAGTATTTT.

The chain recombines TRBV5-1 with TRBJ2-7; TRBD1 agrees at 9 bases. The CDR3 contains 15 residues. Losses at the gene ends were 0 bases for V and 5 bases for J; bases not matched to a gene: 6. CDR1 is SGHRS and CDR2 is YFSETQ in the germline V gene. CDR3 loop: CASSLDPGTGNEQYF. The CDR3 DNA follows: TGCGCCAGCAGCTTGGACCCTGGGACAGGGAACGAGCAGTACTTC.

The CDR3 sequence: CASSLLGTQETQYF. DNA of the CDR3: TGTGCCAGCAGTTTACTCGGGACACAAGAGACCCAGTACTTC. This chain joins TRBV27 and TRBJ2-5; D is perhaps TRBD1 (6 bases). CDR1 and CDR2 (germline): MNHEY, SMNVEV (reference sequence). The V end lost 2 bases, the J end lost 2 bases, and 9 bases lay between the germline ends. The CDR3 spans 14 residues.

The genes are TRBV7-2 and TRBJ2-2; a weak D match, TRBD2 (6 bases). V lost 10 bases to trimming and J lost 6 bases, with 18 bases between them. Per germline, CDR1 SGHTA and CDR2 FQGNSA. The CDR3 consists of 14 residues. CDR3 protein: CAMRRAVRSGELFF. The CDR3 DNA follows: TGTGCCATGCGGAGGGCCGTTCGGTCCGGGGAGCTGTTTTTT.

The rearrangement links TRBV7-6 to TRBJ2-7; 9 nucleotides match TRBD2. The ends lost 5 bases at V and 1 base at J; junction bases unmatched: 6. Germline-derived CDR1 and CDR2 are SGHVS and FNYEAQ. This CDR3 is built from 15 residues. This CDR3 is CASSVTSGLSYEQYF. The CDR3, as DNA: TGTGCCAGCAGCGTGACTAGCGGATTATCCTACGAGCAGTACTTC.

This clone has only a few counts. The chain has TRBV30 and TRBJ1-5; 8 nucleotides agree with TRBD1. The CDR3 consists of 15 residues. J lost 4 bases, V lost 4 bases, and 9 bases had no gene match. CDR1 and CDR2 from the germline V gene are GTSNPN and SVGIG (reference sequence). The chain's CDR3 is CAWKRGTGQNQPQHF. The CDR3 DNA reads TGTGCCTGGAAGCGAGGGACAGGACAAAATCAGCCCCAGCATTTT.

The chain joins TRBV7-6 to TRBJ2-1, with D possibly called TRBD1 or TRBD2 (5 bases each). The CDR3 runs 14 residues. Germline CDR1 SGHVS, CDR2 FNYEAQ. V was pared by 5 bases and J by 4 bases, with 12 bases between. The CDR3 DNA follows: TGTGCCAGCAGCGCCGGGACGGAATACAATGAGCAGTTCTTC. Encoded protein: CASSAGTEYNEQFF. Full variable domain (outside the CDR3, taken from reference TRBV7-6 and TRBJ2-1): GAGVSQSPRYKVTKRGQDVALRCDPISGHVSLYWYRQALGQGPEFLTYFNYEAQQDKSGLPNDRFSAERPEGSISTLTIQRTEQRDSAMYRCASSAGTEYNEQFFGPGTRLTVL.

This clone was recorded only once. The chain is built from TRBV18 and TRBJ2-2; possibly TRBD2 for D (6 bases). Germline CDR1 KGHSH, CDR2 LQKENI. Trimming stripped 3 bases from V and 1 base from J, with 12 bases between. The CDR3 contains 16 residues. Here the CDR3 DNA reads TGTGCCAGCTCACCCCTCGGGACTGAGAACACCGGGGAGCTGTTTTTT. Amino acid sequence: CASSPLGTENTGELFF. The full variable domain, completed using reference TRBV18 and TRBJ2-2, is NAGVMQNPRHLVRRRGQEARLRCSPMKGHSHVYWYRQLPEEGLKFMVYLQKENIIDESGMPKERFSAEFPKEGPSILRIQQVVRGDSAAYFCASSPLGTENTGELFFGEGSRLTVL.

A few counts support this clone. The chain links TRBV7-2 to TRBJ1-1, with D unresolved. Germline-derived CDR1 and CDR2 are SGHTA and FQGNSA. V dropped 4 bases and J dropped 1 base, with 13 bases sitting between them. The CDR3 sequence is 15 residues long. The CDR3 nucleotides are TGTGCCAGCAGCTCCCGCTCTCCAGGGAACACTGAAGCTTTCTTT. Amino acid sequence: CASSSRSPGNTEAFF.

As concerns this clone: Additional DNA sequences in this sample encode the identical CDR3. The chain uses TRBV9 and TRBJ2-7; D might be TRBD2 (5 bases). The CDR3 extends over 14 amino acids. The germline gives CDR1 SGDLS, CDR2 YYNGEE. V was clipped by 2 bases and J by 0 bases, with 9 bases between them. Here the CDR3 reads CASSVTGNSYEQYF. The CDR3 bases are TGTGCCAGCAGCGTGACGGGGAACTCCTACGAGCAGTACTTC.

This clone was observed a few times. The chain joins TRBV10-3 to TRBJ2-7; D is unresolved. V was pared by 7 bases and J by 0 bases, with 7 bases between. Germline assignment: CDR1 ENHRY and CDR2 SYGVKD. CDR3 size: 12 residues. The CDR3, as DNA: TGTGCCATCACTGACGGCTCCTACGAGCAGTACTTC. This sequence encodes CAITDGSYEQYF.

This clone came up a few times. The J gene is TRBJ1-1, the V gene TRBV28, with D tentatively TRBD1 (6 bases). CDR1 MDHEN and CDR2 SYDVKM come from the germline V gene. V shed 7 bases and J shed 4 bases, with 13 bases lying between them. This CDR3 region has 13 residues. This CDR3 reads CASTLGGLTEAFF. The CDR3 bases are TGTGCCAGCACCCTAGGGGGGCTCACTGAAGCTTTCTTT. Full variable domain (remainder filled in from reference TRBV28 and TRBJ1-1): DVKVTQSSRYLVKRTGEKVFLECVQDMDHENMFWYRQDPGLGLRLIYFSYDVKMKEKGDIPEGYSVSREKKERFSLILESASTNQTSMYLCASTLGGLTEAFFGQGTRLTVV.

This clone has more than one count but fewer than ten. The V and J genes are TRBV6-5 and TRBJ1-2, with D unresolved. The germline CDR1 and CDR2 sequences are MNHEY and SVGAGI. V gave up 6 bases and J gave up 0 bases, with 14 bases separating them. The CDR3 has 15 residues. The CDR3, as DNA: TGTGCCAGCAGCCCTACCGGGCTGTCTAACTATGGCTACACCTTC. It encodes CASSPTGLSNYGYTF.

This chain joins TRBV19 and TRBJ1-5; D call uncertain. Germline V gene sequence: CDR1 LNHDA, CDR2 SQIVND (reference sequence). The CDR3 is 18 residues long. V was clipped by 6 bases and J by 1 base, with 22 bases between them. The CDR3 DNA reads as TGTGCCAGTAGAACTTTAGGGCCCCTTCCGGGGAGCAATCAGCCCCAGCATTTT. Translating it yields CASRTLGPLPGSNQPQHF.

This clone has just a few counts. The chain is built from TRBV4-2 and TRBJ2-5; tentative D call: TRBD2 (6 bases). The CDR3 has 12 residues. The germline V gene has CDR1 LGHNA and CDR2 YNFKEQ. The ends were cut back, 4 bases at V and 9 bases at J, with 12 bases in the middle. The DNA of the CDR3 is TGTGCCAGCAGCCCAGGCGCGGGGCCCCAGTACTTC. Translated: CASSPGAGPQYF.

This chain links TRBV29-1 with TRBJ2-5, with 10 bases matching TRBD1. The DNA end lines up better with TRBJ2-7; the J call may be wrong. CDR1 is SQVTM, CDR2 ANQGSEA, per germline. The CDR3 length is 13 residues. CDR3 protein: CSAPGQGRNEQYF. CDR3 nucleotide sequence: TGCAGCGCACCGGGACAGGGGCGCAACGAGCAGTACTTC.

This chain connects TRBV28 to TRBJ2-4; no clear D gene. The CDR3 runs 15 residues. Germline CDR1 reads MDHEN; CDR2 reads SYDVKM. V lost 3 bases and J lost 6, with 15 bases in between. In nucleotides, the CDR3 is TGTGCCAGCAGTTTCGAGGCTACGAGGCGAAACATTCAGTACTTC. It codes for CASSFEATRRNIQYF. Using reference TRBV28 and TRBJ2-4 for the parts outside the CDR3, the full variable domain is DVKVTQSSRYLVKRTGEKVFLECVQDMDHENMFWYRQDPGLGLRLIYFSYDVKMKEKGDIPEGYSVSREKKERFSLILESASTNQTSMYLCASSFEATRRNIQYFGAGTRLSVL.

This clone was seen a few times. The chain recombines TRBV4-2 with TRBJ2-2; D gene unclear. Trimming cost V 1 base and J 2 bases, with 5 bases left between them. In germline, CDR1 is LGHNA, CDR2 YNFKEQ. The CDR3 sequence is 14 residues long. The DNA for the CDR3 is TGTGCCAGCAGCCAAGCCGCAAACACCGGGGAGCTGTTTTTT. This gives the protein CASSQAANTGELFF.

There are a few counts of this clone. The gene calls are TRBV23-1 and TRBJ2-7; D possibly corresponds to TRBD2 (5 bases). TRBV23-1 is classed as an ORF, of uncertain function. The CDR3 loop spans 16 amino acids. V lost 1 base and J lost 3, with 16 bases in between. In DNA form, the CDR3 reads TGCGCCAGCAGTCAATTGTGGACTTTGAGAGGCTACGAGCAGTACTTC. Protein: CASSQLWTLRGYEQYF.

The chain combines TRBV5-1 with TRBJ2-7, with 11 bases that match TRBD2. CDR3 length: 15 residues. Germline V gene sequence: CDR1 SGHRS, CDR2 YFSETQ. The V gene end was trimmed by 4 bases and the J gene end by 2 bases; junction bases not matched to a gene: 5. The CDR3 is CASSTLAGGPYEQYF. The CDR3 DNA reads as TGCGCCAGCAGCACCTTAGCGGGAGGGCCCTACGAGCAGTACTTC.

The CDR3 protein is CASSRDRAENEQFF. In DNA form, the CDR3 reads TGTGCCAGCTCCAGGGACAGGGCCGAGAATGAGCAGTTCTTC. V gene TRBV18 combines with J gene TRBJ2-1; 9 nucleotides agree with TRBD1. Germline trimming cut 6 bases from V and 7 bases from J; bases unmatched to any gene: 7. The CDR3 runs 14 residues. From germline, CDR1 is KGHSH and CDR2 LQKENI.

V usage is TRBV18 and J usage is TRBJ2-1; TRBD2 matches at 8 bases. Losses at the gene ends were 2 bases for V and 6 bases for J; bases not matched to a gene: 3. CDR1 and CDR2 (germline): KGHSH, LQKENI. CDR3 length equals 14 residues. The CDR3 nucleotides are TGTGCCAGCTCACCAGGACTAGCACCCAATGAGCAGTTCTTC. Its translation is CASSPGLAPNEQFF.

The J gene is TRBJ2-2, the V gene TRBV28; no definite D call. There are 15 residues in the CDR3. Germline CDR1 reads MDHEN; CDR2 reads SYDVKM. The ends were cut back, 3 bases at V and 4 bases at J, with 12 bases in the middle. As DNA, the CDR3 is TGTGCCAGCAGTTTCCCTGGGGTCAGCACCGGGGAGCTGTTTTTT. It is translated as CASSFPGVSTGELFF.

The chain employs TRBV4-3 and TRBJ2-2; possible D gene TRBD1, 6 bases. The CDR3 runs to 16 residues. Germline V gene lookup returns CDR1 LGHNA and CDR2 YSLEER. The V end lost 1 base, the J end lost 3 bases, and 12 bases lay between the germline ends. This chain's CDR3 is CASSQAGTPYTGELFF. The CDR3 DNA reads as TGCGCCAGCAGCCAAGCCGGGACACCCTACACCGGGGAGCTGTTTTTT.